This TCR beta chain was captured by sequencing in a study of blood T cell repertoires in COVID-19. Background on the study: From T cells, B-cell-depleted T cells, or PBMCs came the material, which was cDNA or gDNA.

Methods used by the authors: Nucleated cell number was recorded as an estimate derived from reference gene primer amplification. Data came from immunoSEQ multiplex PCR; TCRdb stores just in-frame clones and leaves some out. V, J and clone size are those of that table, while D and trimming were read from the DNA. Found here are about 69,000 clones, around 91% of them singletons; the top ten hold around 5.3%. Germline V lookup: CDR1 SNHLY, CDR2 FYNNEI. The CDR3 covers 14 residues. The germline V and J ends were trimmed by 7 bases and 5 bases, with 14 bases remaining between them. Sequenced: peripheral blood. This receptor was obtained from a man in his fifties with acute or convalescent COVID-19. The rearrangement links TRBV2 to TRBJ1-4, with D possibly being TRBD1 (6 bases). CDR3 bases: TGTGCCAGCAACACAGGGAGTTCCAATGAAAAACTGTTTTTT. Its translation: CASNTGSSNEKLFF.